This TCR beta chain was sequenced in a study of technical replicates of blood from several donors. Measured with immunoSEQ multiplex PCR; TCRdb has only the in-frame clones, and not every one. Of 65,000 to 80,000 clones in the sample, approximately 98% were seen once. V lost 5 bases to trimming and J lost 1 base, with 3 bases between them. The CDR3 extends over 11 amino acids. Germline V gene sequence: CDR1 SGHNT, CDR2 YENEEA. Sequencing was performed on T cells isolated from PBMCs. The gene calls are TRBV11-3 and TRBJ2-7; D uncertain. The source is a human donor in good health. This chain's CDR3 is CASSPSYEQYF. For the CDR3, the DNA is TGTGCCAGCAGCCCTTCCTACGAGCAGTACTTC.